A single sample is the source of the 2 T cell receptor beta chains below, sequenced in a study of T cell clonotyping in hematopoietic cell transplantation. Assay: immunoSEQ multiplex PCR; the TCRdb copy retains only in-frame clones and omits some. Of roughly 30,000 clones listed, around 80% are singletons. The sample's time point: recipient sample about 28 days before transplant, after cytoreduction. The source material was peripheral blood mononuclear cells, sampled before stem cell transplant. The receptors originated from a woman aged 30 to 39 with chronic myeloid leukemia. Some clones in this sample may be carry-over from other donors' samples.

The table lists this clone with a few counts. The CDR3 region has the DNA TGTGCCAGCAGCCCGTACGGGGTAGGAGAGACCCAGTACTTC. This translates into CASSPYGVGETQYF. This chain links TRBV7-6 with TRBJ2-5, with D perhaps TRBD2 (5 bases). The germline CDR1 and CDR2 sequences are SGHVS and FNYEAQ. CDR3 length: 14 amino acids. V was shortened by 5 bases and J by 4 bases, with 14 bases between the two germline ends. The whole variable domain, remainder taken from reference TRBV7-6 and TRBJ2-5, is GAGVSQSPRYKVTKRGQDVALRCDPISGHVSLYWYRQALGQGPEFLTYFNYEAQQDKSGLPNDRFSAERPEGSISTLTIQRTEQRDSAMYRCASSPYGVGETQYFGPGTRLLVL.

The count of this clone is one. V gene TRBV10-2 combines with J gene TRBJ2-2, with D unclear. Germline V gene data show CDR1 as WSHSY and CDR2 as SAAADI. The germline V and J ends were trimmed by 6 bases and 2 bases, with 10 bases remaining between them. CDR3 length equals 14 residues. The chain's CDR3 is CASRVGLNTGELFF. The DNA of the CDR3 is TGCGCCAGCAGAGTTGGGCTTAACACCGGGGAGCTGTTTTTT.